In this sample, the clone carrying this TCR beta chain turned up many times. Its antigen is unidentified. There are 13 residues in the CDR3. V gave up 1 base and J gave up 16 bases, with 14 bases separating them. Germline assignment: CDR1 SGHTA and CDR2 FQGNSA. Treg sorting used a CD4+CD25+CD127-/low gate. Full-length variable regions came from constant-region reverse primers plus semi-nested Nested Universal Primer A PCR. TCRdb itself ran the 5' RACE reads through MiXCR, one entry per CDR3 protein. Among roughly 58,000 distinct CDR3 sequences listed, roughly 20% were seen once. Study-wide findings and caveats: Tumor Treg TCRs overlapped most with tumor naive CD4+ cells. In terms of TCR gene usage, tumor memory CD4+ T cells clustered together with blood and lymph node memory CD4+ cells, as well as with lymph node naive CD4+ cells. The larger-cohort validation was restricted to a single TCR beta V-J rearrangement rather than whole repertoires.

Input material: tumor-infiltrating Tregs sorted from the breast tumor. This chain links TRBV7-2 with TRBJ2-6, with D maybe TRBD2 (5 bases). The clonotype comes from a female donor with breast cancer. The CDR3 reads CASSLGYLATLTF. The CDR3 region has the DNA TGTGCCAGCAGCTTAGGGTACCTAGCAACGCTGACTTTC.